One and the same sample provided the 32 T cell receptor beta chains below, sequenced in a study of OX40 agonist ivuxolimab in advanced cancers. Method: immunoSEQ multiplex PCR; TCRdb's copy keeps in-frame clones and lacks some. The data contain some 90,000 clones, 92% of them singletons. The material was CD4+ or CD8+ T cells sorted from blood, obtained in a trial of the OX40 agonist ivuxolimab. The receptors were sampled from an adult with an advanced solid tumor such as melanoma, head and neck, liver or kidney cancer.

The chain uses TRBV6-5 and TRBJ2-7; D might be TRBD1 or TRBD2, each matching 5 bases. The length of the CDR3 is 14 residues. The germline gives CDR1 MNHEY, CDR2 SVGAGI. V was shortened by 7 bases and J by 7 bases, with 20 bases between the two germline ends. CDR3 nucleotides: TGTGCCAGCATGAGGGCAGGGTCTATGGGGGAGCAGTACTTC. This encodes CASMRAGSMGEQYF.

The rearrangement links TRBV29-1 to TRBJ2-5; possible D gene TRBD1, 5 bases. The V and J ends lost 5 bases and 3 bases respectively, with 10 bases between them. The CDR3 runs 12 residues. Germline V lookup: CDR1 SQVTM, CDR2 ANQGSEA. CDR3 sequence reads: CSVLTREETQYF. CDR3 nucleotides: TGCAGCGTTCTGACCAGGGAAGAGACCCAGTACTTC.

This chain uses TRBV11-2 with TRBJ2-3; TRBD2 aligns across 7 bases. Trimming cost V 8 bases and J 3 bases; bases outside gene matches: 5. From germline, CDR1 is SGHAT and CDR2 FQNNGV. The CDR3 contains 13 residues. CDR3 sequence (DNA): TGTGCCAGCGCGGCGGGAGCAACAGATACGCAGTATTTT. It specifies CASAAGATDTQYF.

Only one count was recorded for this clone. This chain uses TRBV5-1 with TRBJ2-2, with 9 bases lining up with TRBD2. J gave up 0 bases and V 4 bases, and 4 bases lay outside the gene matches. Germline V lookup: CDR1 SGHRS, CDR2 YFSETQ. The CDR3 covers 16 residues. CDR3 residues: CASSGGLAANTGELFF. CDR3 nucleotides: TGCGCCAGCAGCGGGGGACTAGCTGCGAACACCGGGGAGCTGTTTTTT.

This clone was detected only once. The gene calls are TRBV5-1 and TRBJ2-7; D gene unclear. Trimming shortened V by 7 bases and J by 5 bases, and 16 bases separated the two germline ends. The CDR3 is made up of 13 amino acids. CDR1 is SGHRS and CDR2 is YFSETQ in the germline V gene. The CDR3 protein is CASHRRSAHEQYF. For the CDR3, the DNA is TGCGCCAGCCACAGACGGAGTGCCCACGAGCAGTACTTC.

This clone has a handful of counts. A junction boundary mismatches the germline segment, possibly from a read error. The V call is TRBV6-5, the J call TRBJ1-1; 8 bases line up with TRBD1. The germline gives CDR1 MNHEY, CDR2 SVGAGI. The CDR3 is 12 residues long. In DNA, the CDR3 is TGTGCCAGCAGTTATCCCGGACAGGGAACTCTCTTT. Residues: CASSYPGQGTLF.

This clone was observed a single time. The chain links TRBV5-8 to TRBJ1-5, with unresolved D. The CDR3 consists of 15 residues. V was shortened by 3 bases and J by 0 bases, with 10 bases between the two germline ends. Per germline, CDR1 SGHTS and CDR2 YDEGEE. The DNA for the CDR3 is TGTGCCAGCAGCTCAACGGTGTATAGCAATCAGCCCCAGCATTTT. It is translated as CASSSTVYSNQPQHF.

The CDR3 nucleotides are TGTGCCACCTCTCACCAGGGACAGGGAATCGAGCAGTACTTC. Its translation is CATSHQGQGIEQYF. This chain links TRBV2 with TRBJ2-7, with TRBD1 identical over 9 bases. V lost 10 bases and J lost 6; bases outside the gene matches: 13. This CDR3 has 14 residues. CDR1 is SNHLY and CDR2 is FYNNEI in the germline V gene.

The chain carries TRBV11-2 and TRBJ1-2, with no clear D. Between the trimmed V and J ends, which lost 1 base and 0 bases, there was a span of 3 bases. Germline loops: CDR1 SGHAT, CDR2 FQNNGV. The CDR3 length is 13 residues. The CDR3 DNA reads as TGTGCCAGCAGCTTAGCAGCTAACTATGGCTACACCTTC. The encoded protein is CASSLAANYGYTF.

V is TRBV30 and J is TRBJ2-5; 13 bases line up with TRBD2. The CDR3 sequence is 15 residues long. V was pared by 0 bases and J by 4 bases, with 2 bases of the junction left unmatched. Germline CDR1 is GTSNPN and CDR2 is SVGIG (reference sequence). CDR3 coding DNA: TGTGCCTGGAGTGTACTAGCGGGAGGGGGAGAGACCCAGTACTTC. Protein product: CAWSVLAGGGETQYF.

This clone was detected only a few times. The rearrangement uses TRBV19 and TRBJ2-2, with 7 nucleotides matching TRBD1. Germline loops: CDR1 LNHDA, CDR2 SQIVND (reference sequence). V was pared by 11 bases and J by 5 bases, with 11 bases of the junction left unmatched. This CDR3 has 14 amino acids. CDR3: CASARDSGTGELFF. Here the CDR3 DNA reads TGTGCCTCCGCCCGGGACAGCGGAACCGGGGAGCTGTTTTTT.

The chain couples TRBV19 to TRBJ1-1; TRBD1 might be the D (5 bases). Trimming removed 10 bases from V and 4 bases from J, with 19 bases in between. There are 14 residues in the CDR3. The germline CDR1 and CDR2 sequences are LNHDA and SQIVND (reference sequence). The CDR3 here is CATQRGQQGTEAFF. In DNA, the CDR3 is TGTGCCACCCAGAGGGGCCAACAAGGCACTGAAGCTTTCTTT.

This chain links TRBV7-8 with TRBJ1-5; D call uncertain. With 1 base removed from V and 4 bases from J, the gap between germline ends came to 5 bases. The CDR3 loop spans 13 amino acids. The germline CDR1 and CDR2 sequences are SGHVS and FQNEAQ. CDR3 bases: TGTGCCAGCAGCTTAGTCAAGAATCAGCCCCAGCATTTT. It codes for CASSLVKNQPQHF. The full variable domain, rest sourced from reference TRBV7-8 and TRBJ1-5, is GAGVSQSPRYKVAKRGQDVALRCDPISGHVSLFWYQQALGQGPEFLTYFQNEAQLDKSGLPSDRFFAERPEGSVSTLKIQRTQQEDSAVYLCASSLVKNQPQHFGDGTRLSIL.

The chain recombines TRBV9 with TRBJ2-5, with 15 bases aligning to TRBD2. The germline CDR1 and CDR2 sequences are SGDLS and YYNGEE. V was pared by 3 bases and J by 5 bases, with 5 bases of the junction left unmatched. This CDR3 contains 16 residues. The DNA of the CDR3 is TGTGCCAGCAGCGGGACTAGCGGGAGGGCTTGGGAGACCCAGTACTTC. It codes for CASSGTSGRAWETQYF.

This chain links TRBV4-2 with TRBJ2-7; TRBD2 matches 9 bases. The CDR3 is 16 amino acids. The V gene end was trimmed by 1 base and the J gene end by 2 bases; junction bases not matched to a gene: 6. Germline CDR1 and CDR2: LGHNA and YNFKEQ. The CDR3 loop is CASSQAAGGVTYEQYF. CDR3 nucleotide sequence: TGTGCCAGCAGCCAAGCAGCGGGAGGTGTCACCTACGAGCAGTACTTC.

The chain joins TRBV7-3 to TRBJ2-1; D is ambiguous. Germline V gives CDR1 SGHTA, CDR2 FQGTGA. V lost 5 bases to trimming and J lost 11 bases, with 13 bases between them. This CDR3 contains 12 residues. This chain's CDR3 is CASSLDQSQQFF. The CDR3, as DNA: TGTGCCAGCAGCCTCGACCAATCCCAGCAGTTCTTC.

J is TRBJ2-5 and V is TRBV7-3; tentative D call: TRBD1 (7 bases). Trimming stripped 5 bases from V and 5 bases from J, with 12 bases between. In germline, CDR1 is SGHTA, CDR2 FQGTGA. The CDR3 length is 13 residues. CDR3 nucleotides: TGTGCCAGCAGCCAGGGGGGAGGCGAGACCCAGTACTTC. Protein product: CASSQGGGETQYF.

This chain connects TRBV2 to TRBJ2-7, with 8 bases aligning to TRBD1. The CDR3 is made up of 15 amino acids. Looked up from germline, CDR1 is SNHLY and CDR2 is FYNNEI. J was trimmed by 2 bases and V by 6 bases; bases with no gene match: 9. The CDR3 DNA reads as TGTGCCAGCAGCGGGGACAGGAGGGCCCCCTACGAGCAGTACTTC. Its protein product is CASSGDRRAPYEQYF. The variable domain in full, completed from reference TRBV2 and TRBJ2-7, reads EPEVTQTPSHQVTQMGQEVILRCVPISNHLYFYWYRQILGQKVEFLVSFYNNEISEKSEIFDDQFSVERPDGSNFTLKIRSTKLEDSAMYFCASSGDRRAPYEQYFGPGTRLTVT.

The rearrangement joins TRBV25-1 to TRBJ2-1, with D perhaps TRBD1 (6 bases). The V and J ends lost 6 bases and 1 base respectively, with 13 bases between them. From germline, CDR1 is MGHDK and CDR2 SYGVNS. The CDR3 has 15 amino acids. DNA of the CDR3: TGTGCCAGCAGACAAGGGGGATCGTCCTACAATGAGCAGTTCTTC. Translating it yields CASRQGGSSYNEQFF.

This chain's CDR3 is CASRTGLNTEAFF. CDR3 DNA: TGTGCCAGCAGGACAGGGCTGAACACTGAAGCTTTCTTT. The genes are TRBV27 and TRBJ1-1; 7 bases are shared with TRBD1. V trimming: 6 bases; J trimming: 0 bases; junction bases outside the gene matches: 1. Germline V CDR1 and CDR2: MNHEY, SMNVEV (reference sequence). This CDR3 is 13 amino acids long.

The J gene is TRBJ2-5, the V gene TRBV6-5; D perhaps matches TRBD1 (5 bases). The CDR3 consists of 15 residues. The germline V gene encodes CDR1 MNHEY and CDR2 SVGAGI. V was cut by 4 bases and J by 5 bases, with 17 bases left in between. This CDR3 is CASSSKGFSYETQYF. CDR3 bases: TGTGCCAGCAGTTCCAAGGGGTTCTCCTATGAGACCCAGTACTTC.

The chain employs TRBV28 and TRBJ2-5; TRBD1 matches 7 bases. Trimming removed 5 bases from V and 1 base from J; junction bases left unmatched: 7. Germline values: CDR1 MDHEN, CDR2 SYDVKM. The CDR3 spans 15 residues. CDR3: CASSNLQGIQETQYF. CDR3 sequence (DNA): TGTGCCAGCAGTAATCTACAGGGGATCCAAGAGACCCAGTACTTC.

This clone showed up just once. The J gene is TRBJ2-3, the V gene TRBV6-1; D ambiguous. CDR3 length: 12 residues. Germline V CDR1 and CDR2: MNHNS, SASEGT. V was shortened by 4 bases and J by 5 bases, with 7 bases between the two germline ends. The CDR3 nucleotides read TGTGCCAGCAGTGTAATGCAAGATACGCAGTATTTT. Translating gives CASSVMQDTQYF.

The chain combines TRBV11-2 with TRBJ2-3; D gene unclear. Germline V gene sequence: CDR1 SGHAT, CDR2 FQNNGV. V dropped 0 bases and J dropped 4 bases, with 11 bases sitting between them. This CDR3 spans 15 amino acids. The CDR3 bases are TGTGCCAGCAGCTTAGATTCAAGGAAGTCAGATACGCAGTATTTT. It specifies CASSLDSRKSDTQYF.

V is TRBV2 and J is TRBJ2-2; TRBD1 might be the D (6 bases). The germline V gene has CDR1 SNHLY and CDR2 FYNNEI. The ends were cut back, 6 bases at V and 2 bases at J, with 10 bases in the middle. The CDR3 runs to 14 residues. DNA for the CDR3: TGTGCCAGCAGGGACAGTTCCAACACCGGGGAGCTGTTTTTT. Translated: CASRDSSNTGELFF.

The genes are TRBV5-1 and TRBJ2-1; the match to TRBD2 covers 10 bases. This CDR3 region has 15 residues. CDR1 is SGHRS and CDR2 is YFSETQ in the germline V gene. Losses at the gene ends were 5 bases for V and 7 bases for J; bases not matched to a gene: 9. CDR3 DNA sequence: TGCGCCAGCAGACTTTCTACTAGCGGGATAAATGAGCAGTTCTTC. Protein product: CASRLSTSGINEQFF.

This chain links TRBV29-1 with TRBJ1-2; no clear D gene. Germline CDR1 is SQVTM and CDR2 is ANQGSEA. V lost 4 bases and J lost 8, with 11 bases in between. This CDR3 region has 11 residues. The CDR3 protein is CSVGSSGGYTF. The CDR3 coding sequence is TGCAGCGTTGGGAGTTCGGGAGGCTACACCTTC.

The chain links TRBV27 to TRBJ2-1; no firm D call. Germline V gene sequence: CDR1 MNHEY, CDR2 SMNVEV (reference sequence). The CDR3 is made up of 13 amino acids. Trimming removed 1 base from V and 4 bases from J, with 5 bases in between. The CDR3 sequence: CASSLYQYNEQFF. The CDR3, as DNA: TGTGCCAGCAGTTTATATCAGTACAATGAGCAGTTCTTC.

The rearrangement joins TRBV7-2 to TRBJ2-7; 14 bases are a match to TRBD2. Unmatched junction bases numbered 2, after V lost 5 bases and J lost 2 bases. The germline V gene has CDR1 SGHTA and CDR2 FQGNSA. This CDR3 has 15 amino acids. CDR3: CASSGGLAGAYEQYF. The CDR3 bases are TGTGCCAGCAGCGGGGGACTAGCGGGAGCCTACGAGCAGTACTTC. The whole variable domain, filled in from reference TRBV7-2 and TRBJ2-7, reads GAGVSQSPSNKVTEKGKDVELRCDPISGHTALYWYRQSLGQGLEFLIYFQGNSAPDKSGLPSDRFSAERTGGSVSTLTIQRTQQEDSAVYLCASSGGLAGAYEQYFGPGTRLTVT.

This chain links TRBV18 with TRBJ2-5; unclear D gene. The germline CDR1 and CDR2 sequences are KGHSH and LQKENI. The V end was cut by 3 bases, the J end by 5 bases, with 13 bases between. This CDR3 comprises 14 residues. CDR3 region: CASSPRMQDETQYF. The CDR3 region has the DNA TGTGCCAGCTCACCCCGGATGCAGGACGAGACCCAGTACTTC.

This chain uses TRBV15 with TRBJ2-5, with D perhaps matching TRBD1 (6 bases). The CDR3 length is 13 residues. Germline V gene lookup returns CDR1 LNHNV and CDR2 YYDKDF (reference sequence). Trimming shortened V by 6 bases and J by 0 bases, and 8 bases separated the two germline ends. The CDR3 coding sequence is TGTGCCACCAGATACAGGGACCAAGAGACCCAGTACTTC. Protein product: CATRYRDQETQYF.

The J gene is TRBJ2-7, the V gene TRBV14; D possibly matches TRBD1 or TRBD2 (6 bases each). Looked up from germline, CDR1 is SGHDN and CDR2 is FVKESK. There are 13 residues in the CDR3. The V end lost 4 bases, the J end lost 11 bases, and 18 bases lay between the germline ends. The CDR3 sequence: CASSPIVGGGKYF. The CDR3 DNA is TGTGCCAGCAGCCCCATTGTCGGGGGCGGCAAGTACTTC.